This is a list of T cell receptor beta chains from one sample in a study of shared clonotypes between healthy human individuals. Profiled with immunoSEQ multiplex PCR; TCRdb holds only in-frame clones, not every one. The sample has around 430,000 clones, about 85% seen once. The sample consisted of PBMCs. Receptor source: a middle-aged woman in good health. Some clones in this sample may be carry-over from other donors' samples. CDR3s include the opening cysteine and the closing phenylalanine or tryptophan. D genes are given only for firm matches. Clone size appears in some rows only: once, few, many, or a class for an expanded clone.

D,J,V,size,CDR3,DNA
-,TRBJ1-5,TRBV2,few,CASSEIGQSGQPQHF,TGTGCCAGCAGTGAAATTGGGCAGTCTGGTCAGCCCCAGCATTTT
TRBD1,TRBJ2-7,TRBV7-2,-,CASRDPGQGSYEQYF,TGTGCCAGCAGAGACCCCGGACAGGGTTCCTACGAGCAGTACTTC
-,TRBJ1-4,TRBV28,-,CASNLRTAPYKLFF,TGTGCCAGCAATTTGCGGACAGCTCCTTATAAACTGTTTTTT
-,TRBJ1-4,TRBV28,-,CASQGLTPGEKLFF,TGTGCCAGTCAGGGCCTGACCCCGGGTGAAAAACTGTTTTTT
-,TRBJ1-2,TRBV5-4,-,CASSLGGLGDYGYTF,TGTGCCAGCAGCTTGGGGGGGCTAGGAGACTATGGCTACACCTTC
-,TRBJ2-2,TRBV5-1,-,CASSQLNTGELFF,TGCGCCAGCAGCCAGTTGAACACCGGGGAGCTGTTTTTT
-,TRBJ1-2,TRBV4-3,-,CASSQDWDLYGYTF,TGCGCCAGCAGCCAAGATTGGGACCTCTATGGCTACACCTTC
-,TRBJ2-7,TRBV7-9,-,CASSPPRTYEQYF,TGTGCCAGCAGCCCCCCTCGCACCTACGAGCAGTACTTC
TRBD1,TRBJ2-5,TRBV7-2,-,CASSLERAGGRETQYF,TGTGCCAGCAGCTTAGAGAGGGCAGGGGGACGGGAGACCCAGTACTTC
TRBD1,TRBJ1-6,TRBV7-9,-,CASSRTGWTPLHF,TGTGCCAGCAGCCGGACAGGGTGGACACCCCTCCACTTT
TRBD1,TRBJ2-7,TRBV7-8,-,CASSLVKGASYEQYF,TGTGCCAGCAGCTTAGTAAAGGGGGCCTCCTACGAGCAGTACTTC
TRBD2,TRBJ2-7,TRBV6-5,-,CASSPFLGGRIEQYF,TGTGCCAGCAGCCCGTTTCTGGGGGGGAGGATCGAGCAGTACTTC
TRBD1,TRBJ1-1,TRBV7-2,-,CASSLRTGGAIRAFF,TGTGCCAGCAGCCTACGGACAGGGGGGGCAATCAGAGCTTTCTTT
-,TRBJ1-4,TRBV6-1,few,CASTPGGYNEKLFF,TGTGCCAGCACCCCGGGGGGGTACAATGAAAAACTGTTTTTT
-,TRBJ2-7,TRBV5-1,-,CASRGDHEQYF,TGCGCCAGCAGGGGAGACCACGAGCAGTACTTC
-,TRBJ1-1,TRBV5-1,-,CASSSLGGGTEAFF,TGCGCCAGCAGCAGTTTAGGGGGAGGGACTGAAGCTTTCTTT
TRBD2,TRBJ2-3,TRBV28,-,CASSFGAGGPFTDTQYF,TGTGCCAGCAGTTTTGGGGCGGGAGGGCCTTTTACAGATACGCAGTATTTT
TRBD1,TRBJ1-3,TRBV9,-,CASSRDPDRGIYF,TGTGCCAGCAGCAGGGACCCCGACAGGGGAATATATTTT
TRBD1,TRBJ2-7,TRBV28,-,CASSPRQGIYEQYF,TGTGCCAGCAGTCCTAGACAGGGGATCTACGAGCAGTACTTC
-,TRBJ1-4,TRBV10-3,-,CAISDAGATNEKLFF,TGTGCCATCAGTGATGCCGGGGCAACTAATGAAAAACTGTTTTTT
-,TRBJ2-7,TRBV7-3,-,CASSLGGLADYSYEQYF,TGTGCCAGCAGCTTAGGTGGATTAGCGGATTACTCCTACGAGCAGTACTTC
-,TRBJ2-3,TRBV5-1,-,CASSLEGAANTDTQYF,TGCGCCAGCAGCTTGGAAGGGGCAGCAAACACAGATACGCAGTATTTT
-,TRBJ1-5,TRBV15,-,CATSRGRLLGGNQPQHF,TGTGCCACCAGCAGAGGCCGTCTTCTGGGCGGCAATCAGCCCCAGCATTTT
TRBD2,TRBJ2-2,TRBV7-2,-,CASSLGLAGPTGELFF,TGTGCCAGCAGCTTAGGACTAGCGGGACCCACCGGGGAGCTGTTTTTT
TRBD2,TRBJ2-1,TRBV29-1,-,CSARLAGGPYNEQFF,TGCAGCGCCAGACTAGCGGGAGGGCCCTACAATGAGCAGTTCTTC
-,TRBJ2-2,TRBV16,-,CASSRSGQISGELFF,TGTGCCAGCAGCCGATCAGGGCAAATCTCCGGGGAGCTGTTTTTT
TRBD2,TRBJ2-7,TRBV7-2,-,CASRGTGTSGSYEQYF,TGTGCCAGCAGAGGTACCGGGACTAGCGGTTCCTACGAGCAGTACTTC
TRBD2,TRBJ2-1,TRBV4-3,-,CASSQDTGGISYNEQFF,TGCGCCAGCAGCCAAGATACGGGAGGCATTTCTTACAATGAGCAGTTCTTC
-,TRBJ1-2,TRBV7-9,-,CASSLDSGVGYTF,TGTGCCAGCAGCTTAGATTCCGGGGTCGGCTACACCTTC
-,TRBJ2-7,TRBV28,-,CASSSRAIPYEQYF,TGTGCCAGCAGTTCCCGAGCCATCCCCTACGAGCAGTACTTC
-,TRBJ2-2,TRBV19,-,CASSIERNTGELFF,TGTGCCAGTAGTATAGAAAGAAACACCGGGGAGCTGTTTTTT
-,TRBJ2-7,TRBV11-2,-,CASSSSFSSYEQYF,TGTGCCAGCAGCTCAAGTTTCAGCTCCTACGAGCAGTACTTC
-,TRBJ2-2,TRBV15,-,CATSRDDPGELFF,TGTGCCACCAGCAGAGATGATCCCGGGGAGCTGTTTTTT
TRBD2,TRBJ2-7,TRBV10-3,-,CAISEYGGSYEQYF,TGTGCCATCAGTGAGTATGGCGGGAGCTACGAGCAGTACTTC
-,TRBJ1-6,TRBV18,once,CASSSYPGERDSPLHF,TGTGCCAGCTCATCTTACCCCGGAGAGAGAGATTCACCCCTCCACTTT
-,TRBJ2-2,TRBV7-2,few,CAGSGLYRSTGELFF,TGTGCCGGCTCAGGGTTGTATCGTAGCACCGGGGAGCTGTTTTTT
TRBD1,TRBJ1-3,TRBV6-4,-,CASSEVGGSGNTIYF,TGTGCCAGCAGTGAAGTAGGGGGCTCCGGAAACACCATATATTTT
TRBD1,TRBJ1-1,TRBV6-1,-,CASSRQGLTEAFF,TGTGCCAGCAGTCGACAGGGGCTCACTGAAGCTTTCTTT
-,TRBJ1-1,TRBV6-1,-,CASSDQNRQPRRAFF,TGTGCCAGCAGTGACCAGAATCGACAGCCCCGGAGAGCTTTCTTT
-,TRBJ1-5,TRBV28,-,CASSGDSKNQPQHF,TGTGCCAGCAGTGGGGACTCTAAAAATCAGCCCCAGCATTTT
-,TRBJ1-2,TRBV7-9,-,CASSPVAPNYGYTF,TGTGCCAGCAGCCCCGTTGCTCCTAACTATGGCTACACCTTC
TRBD2,TRBJ2-2,TRBV7-2,-,CASSRGLAGGFDGELFF,TGTGCCAGCAGCAGGGGACTAGCGGGAGGGTTCGACGGGGAGCTGTTTTTT
-,TRBJ1-3,TRBV11-2,-,CASSLIEAGYSGNTIYF,TGTGCCAGCAGCTTAATAGAGGCCGGCTACTCTGGAAACACCATATATTTT
TRBD1,TRBJ1-1,TRBV5-6,-,CASSRQGTVNTEAFF,TGTGCCAGCAGCCGCCAAGGGACAGTAAACACTGAAGCTTTCTTT
-,TRBJ2-5,TRBV5-1,few,CASSPRDPKETQYF,TGCGCCAGCAGCCCCCGGGACCCGAAAGAGACCCAGTACTTC
-,TRBJ2-5,TRBV5-1,-,CASSPGLDEETQYF,TGCGCCAGCAGCCCGGGACTTGATGAAGAGACCCAGTACTTC
-,TRBJ2-5,TRBV5-4,-,CASSLIGPQETQYF,TGTGCCAGCAGCTTGATCGGGCCACAAGAGACCCAGTACTTC
-,TRBJ1-2,TRBV9,-,CASSVDLGESYGYTF,TGTGCCAGCAGCGTAGACTTAGGAGAGAGCTATGGCTACACCTTC
-,TRBJ2-4,TRBV28,-,CASSTSAGAKNIQYF,TGTGCCAGCAGTACCTCGGCGGGAGCCAAAAACATTCAGTACTTC
TRBD2,TRBJ2-2,TRBV5-1,-,CASRTSGDTGELFF,TGCGCCAGCAGGACTAGCGGGGACACCGGGGAGCTGTTTTTT
-,TRBJ2-1,TRBV5-1,-,CASSLALEVGEQFF,TGCGCCAGCAGCTTGGCTCTAGAGGTCGGTGAGCAGTTCTTC
TRBD2,TRBJ2-5,TRBV4-1,-,CASSRLGLAGMETQYF,TGCGCCAGCAGCCGATTAGGACTAGCGGGAATGGAGACCCAGTACTTC
-,TRBJ1-6,TRBV27,once,CASSPLGGNNSPLHF,TGTGCCAGCAGTCCCCTTGGGGGGAATAATTCACCCCTCCACTTT
TRBD2,TRBJ2-1,TRBV19,-,CASSMVGLAYNEQFF,TGTGCCAGTAGTATGGTGGGACTAGCCTACAATGAGCAGTTCTTC